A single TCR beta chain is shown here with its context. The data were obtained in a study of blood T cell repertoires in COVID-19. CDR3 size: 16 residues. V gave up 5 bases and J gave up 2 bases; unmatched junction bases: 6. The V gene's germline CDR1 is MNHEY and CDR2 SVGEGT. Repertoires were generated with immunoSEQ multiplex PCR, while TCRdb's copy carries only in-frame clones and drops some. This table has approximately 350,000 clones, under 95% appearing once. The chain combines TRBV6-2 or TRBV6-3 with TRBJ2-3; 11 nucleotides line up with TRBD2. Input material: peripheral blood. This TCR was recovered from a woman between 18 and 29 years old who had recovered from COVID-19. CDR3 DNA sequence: TGTGCCAGCAGTAAGGGACTAGCGGCCTACACAGATACGCAGTATTTT. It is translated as CASSKGLAAYTDTQYF.